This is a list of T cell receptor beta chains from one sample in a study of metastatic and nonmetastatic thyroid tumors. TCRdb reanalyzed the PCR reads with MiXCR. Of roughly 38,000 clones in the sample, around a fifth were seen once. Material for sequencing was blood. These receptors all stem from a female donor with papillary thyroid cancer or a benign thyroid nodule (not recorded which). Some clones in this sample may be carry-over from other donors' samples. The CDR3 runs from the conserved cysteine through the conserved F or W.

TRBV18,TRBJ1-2,CASSPSGTDDYGYTF
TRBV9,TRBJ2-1,CASSSGLAKSPEQFF
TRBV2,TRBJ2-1,CASSYRANEQFF
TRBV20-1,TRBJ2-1,CSAKGLAGNNEQFF
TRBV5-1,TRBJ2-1,CASSLLGVAREQGDEQFF
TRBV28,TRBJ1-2,CASSLTGTFRYGYTF
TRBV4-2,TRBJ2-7,CVSSQDPRVDEQYF
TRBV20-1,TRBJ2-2,CSASKTLPNTGELFF
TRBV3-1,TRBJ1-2,CASSHAGGDGYTF
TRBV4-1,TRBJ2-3,CASSLRLAGGDTQYF
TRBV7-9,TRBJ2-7,CASSDRTRDEQYF
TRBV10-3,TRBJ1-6,CAISGSGENSPLHF
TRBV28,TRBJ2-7,CASSYYSLRGAEQYF
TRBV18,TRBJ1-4,CASSPGEDEKLFF
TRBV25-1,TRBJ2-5,CASSAGLTQYF
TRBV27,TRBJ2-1,CASSLGGADYNDQFF
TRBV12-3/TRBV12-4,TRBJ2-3,CASRRTGVPDTQYF
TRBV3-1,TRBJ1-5,CASSFEGGNQPQHF
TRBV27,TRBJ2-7,CASSFSGSDEQYF
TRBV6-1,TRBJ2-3,CASIFRQSDTQYF
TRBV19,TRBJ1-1,CASSPYSTSGGDEAFF
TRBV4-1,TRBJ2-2,CASSQEAGGQGYTGELFF
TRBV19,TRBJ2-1,CASSYRAGSSYNEQFF
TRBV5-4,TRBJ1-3,CASSFYNSGNTIYF
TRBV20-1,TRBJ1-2,CSAAGDRGGYGYTF
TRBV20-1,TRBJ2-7,CSARDCVSMSYEQYF
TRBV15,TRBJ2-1,CATSRRGLAGPLNEQLF
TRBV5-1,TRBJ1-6,CASSLGTVIGSPLHF
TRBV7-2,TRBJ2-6,CASSFQGVGANVLTF
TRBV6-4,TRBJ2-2,CASRTGTGERDANTGELFF
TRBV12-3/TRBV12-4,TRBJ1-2,CASSLGDGYTF
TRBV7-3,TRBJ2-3,CASRKGDTQYF
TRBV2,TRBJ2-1,CASGRASYNEQFF
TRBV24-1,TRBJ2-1,CATSDSSRNEQFF
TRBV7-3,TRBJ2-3,CASSLISGGGTDTQYF
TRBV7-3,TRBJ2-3,CASSFSGADTQYF
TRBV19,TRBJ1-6,CASSDRGGSPLHF
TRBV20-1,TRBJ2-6,CSARVTRLAGGASGANVMTF
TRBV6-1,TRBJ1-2,CASNGELANYGYTF
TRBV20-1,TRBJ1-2,CSASQTGCGGYTF
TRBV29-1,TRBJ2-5,CSVERAAGGETQYF
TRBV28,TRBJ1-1,CASTVGGTEAFF
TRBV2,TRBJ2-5,CASSATGIQETQYF
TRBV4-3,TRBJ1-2,CTSSEEPSGSSGGYTF
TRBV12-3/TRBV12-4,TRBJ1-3,CASSLHSGNTIYF
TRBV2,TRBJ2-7,CASSVTRAQQYF
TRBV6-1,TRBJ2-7,CASSELAGGFDEQYF
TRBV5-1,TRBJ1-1,CASSWDSLNTEAFF
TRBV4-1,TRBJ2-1,CASSRRLGVEQFF
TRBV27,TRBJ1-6,CASSTGSPLHF
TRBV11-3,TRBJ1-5,CASSFTGSWQPQHF
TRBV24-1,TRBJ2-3,CATSGIGRAGEGDTQYF
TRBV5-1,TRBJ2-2,CASSRPGVVGTVELFF
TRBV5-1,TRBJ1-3,CASSLGQTSGNTIYF
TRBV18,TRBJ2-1,CASSPWQSGQGTNEQFF